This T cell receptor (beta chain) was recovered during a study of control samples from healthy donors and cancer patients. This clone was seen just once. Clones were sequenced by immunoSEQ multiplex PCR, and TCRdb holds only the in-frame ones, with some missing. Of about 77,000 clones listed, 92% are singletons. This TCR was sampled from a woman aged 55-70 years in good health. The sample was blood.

The CDR3 protein is CASSITGIEQPQHF. The DNA of the CDR3 is TGTGCCAGCAGCATAACAGGGATAGAACAGCCCCAGCATTTT. This chain connects TRBV5-6 to TRBJ1-5, with D possibly being TRBD1 (6 bases). The CDR3 is 14 amino acids. The germline gives CDR1 SGHDT, CDR2 YYEEEE. Trimming stripped 4 bases from V and 7 bases from J, with 15 bases between.